The clone carrying this T cell receptor beta chain appeared a single time. Antigen unknown. The V gene's germline CDR1 is SQVTM and CDR2 ANQGSEA. V was pared by 3 bases and J by 10 bases, with 16 bases between. The CDR3 has 13 amino acids. This sample is part of a study of T cell responses to AZD1222 COVID-19 vaccine. The method was immunoSEQ multiplex PCR; TCRdb's version includes in-frame clones alone and lacks a portion of them. The sample records 150,000 to 160,000 clones, roughly nine tenths being singletons. Overall study results and limits: Clonal diversity was possibly underestimated, and the donors were mostly white British, with more females.

The rearrangement links TRBV29-1 to TRBJ2-1, with D unclear. The TCR comes from an adult in good health. The input for sequencing was peripheral blood, taken on day 0 of AZD1222 vaccination. CDR3 nucleotides: TGCAGCGTTGATTTATTTTTTGGCGGCGAGCAGTTCTTC. It encodes CSVDLFFGGEQFF.